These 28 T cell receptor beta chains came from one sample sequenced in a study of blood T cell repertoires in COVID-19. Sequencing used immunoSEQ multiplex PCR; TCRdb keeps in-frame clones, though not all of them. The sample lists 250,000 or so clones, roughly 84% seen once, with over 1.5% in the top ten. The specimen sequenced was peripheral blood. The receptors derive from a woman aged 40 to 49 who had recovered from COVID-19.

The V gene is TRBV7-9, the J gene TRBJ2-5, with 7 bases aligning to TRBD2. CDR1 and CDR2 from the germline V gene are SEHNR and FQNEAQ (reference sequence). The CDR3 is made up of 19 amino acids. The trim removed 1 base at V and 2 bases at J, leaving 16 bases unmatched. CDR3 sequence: CASSLVGFRASGTQETQYF. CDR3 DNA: TGTGCCAGCAGCTTAGTAGGGTTTAGGGCTAGCGGAACTCAAGAGACCCAGTACTTC.

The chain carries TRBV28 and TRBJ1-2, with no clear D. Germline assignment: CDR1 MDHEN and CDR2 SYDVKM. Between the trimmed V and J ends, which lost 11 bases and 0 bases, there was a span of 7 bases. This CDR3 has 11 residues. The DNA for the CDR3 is TGTGCCCTCGGAGCTAACTATGGCTACACCTTC. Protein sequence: CALGANYGYTF.

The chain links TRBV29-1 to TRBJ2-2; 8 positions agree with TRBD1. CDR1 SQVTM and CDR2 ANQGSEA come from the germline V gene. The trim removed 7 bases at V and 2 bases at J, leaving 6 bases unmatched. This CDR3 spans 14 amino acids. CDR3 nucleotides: TGCAGCGCCAGGACAGGGCCCAACACCGGGGAGCTGTTTTTT. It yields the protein CSARTGPNTGELFF.

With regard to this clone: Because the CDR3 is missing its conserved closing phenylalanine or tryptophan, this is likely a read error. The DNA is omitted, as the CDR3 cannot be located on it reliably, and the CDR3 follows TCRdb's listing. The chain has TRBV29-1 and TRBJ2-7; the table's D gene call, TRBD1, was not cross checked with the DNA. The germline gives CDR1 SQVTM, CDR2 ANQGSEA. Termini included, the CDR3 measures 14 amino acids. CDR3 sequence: CSGTGTGHNYFCSN.

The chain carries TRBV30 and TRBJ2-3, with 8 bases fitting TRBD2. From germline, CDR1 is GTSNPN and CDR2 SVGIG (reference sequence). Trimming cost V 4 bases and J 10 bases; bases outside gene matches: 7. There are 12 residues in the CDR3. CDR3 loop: CAWTGGGPAQYF. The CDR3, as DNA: TGTGCCTGGACCGGGGGGGGCCCGGCGCAGTATTTT. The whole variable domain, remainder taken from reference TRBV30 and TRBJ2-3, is SQTIHQWPATLVQPVGSPLSLECTVEGTSNPNLYWYRQAAGRGLQLLFYSVGIGQISSEVPQNLSASRPQDRQFILSSKKLLLSDSGFYLCAWTGGGPAQYFGPGTRLTVL.

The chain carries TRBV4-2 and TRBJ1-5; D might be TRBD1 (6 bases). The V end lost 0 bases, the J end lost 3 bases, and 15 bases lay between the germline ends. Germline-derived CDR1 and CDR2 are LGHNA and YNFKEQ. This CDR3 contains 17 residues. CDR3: CASSQDGWDTVNQPQHF. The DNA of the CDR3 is TGTGCCAGCAGCCAAGATGGGTGGGACACGGTCAATCAGCCCCAGCATTTT.

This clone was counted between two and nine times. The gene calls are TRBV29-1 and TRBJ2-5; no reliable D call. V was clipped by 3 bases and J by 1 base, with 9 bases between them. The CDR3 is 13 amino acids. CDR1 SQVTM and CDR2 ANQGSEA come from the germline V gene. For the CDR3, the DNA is TGCAGCGTTGATGGTGTCAGCCAAGAGACCCAGTACTTC. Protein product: CSVDGVSQETQYF.

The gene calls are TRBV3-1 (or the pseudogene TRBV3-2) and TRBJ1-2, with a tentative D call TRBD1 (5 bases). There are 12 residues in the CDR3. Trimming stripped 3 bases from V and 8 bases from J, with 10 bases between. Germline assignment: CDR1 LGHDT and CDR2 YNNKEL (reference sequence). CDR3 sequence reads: CASSQGQSGYTF. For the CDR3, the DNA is TGTGCCAGCAGCCAGGGGCAGTCGGGCTACACCTTC.

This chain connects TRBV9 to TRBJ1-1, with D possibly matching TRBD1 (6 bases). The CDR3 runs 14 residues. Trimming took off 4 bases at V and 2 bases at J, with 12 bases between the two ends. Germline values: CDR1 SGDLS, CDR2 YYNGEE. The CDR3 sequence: CASSPGGLNTEAFF. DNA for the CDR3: TGTGCCAGCAGCCCGGGGGGCCTAAACACTGAAGCTTTCTTT.

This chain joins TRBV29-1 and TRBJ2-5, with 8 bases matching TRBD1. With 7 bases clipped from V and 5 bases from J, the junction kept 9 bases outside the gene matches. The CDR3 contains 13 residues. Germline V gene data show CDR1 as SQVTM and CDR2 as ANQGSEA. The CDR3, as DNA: TGCAGCGCTGTGACAGGGGCGTGGGAGACCCAGTACTTC. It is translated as CSAVTGAWETQYF.

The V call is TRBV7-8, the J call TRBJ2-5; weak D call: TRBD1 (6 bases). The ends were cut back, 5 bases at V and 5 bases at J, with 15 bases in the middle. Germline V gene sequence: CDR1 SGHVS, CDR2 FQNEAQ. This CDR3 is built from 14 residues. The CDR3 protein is CASSLGTGRETQYF. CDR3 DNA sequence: TGTGCCAGCAGCCTGGGCACAGGGCGGGAGACCCAGTACTTC.

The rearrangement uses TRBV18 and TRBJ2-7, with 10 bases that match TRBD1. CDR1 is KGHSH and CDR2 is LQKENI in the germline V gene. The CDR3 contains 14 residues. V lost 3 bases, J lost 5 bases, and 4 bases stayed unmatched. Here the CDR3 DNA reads TGTGCCAGCTCACCGGGACAGGGGTGGAACGAGCAGTACTTC. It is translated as CASSPGQGWNEQYF.

The CDR3 DNA reads as TGTGCCAGCAGCCCTGGGCCTTCCTACAATGAGCAGTTCTTC. Its protein product is CASSPGPSYNEQFF. J is TRBJ2-1 and V is TRBV3-1 (or the pseudogene TRBV3-2); no firm D call. Germline loops: CDR1 LGHDT, CDR2 YNNKEL (reference sequence). The CDR3 loop spans 14 amino acids. V was cut by 4 bases and J by 1 base, with 8 bases left in between.

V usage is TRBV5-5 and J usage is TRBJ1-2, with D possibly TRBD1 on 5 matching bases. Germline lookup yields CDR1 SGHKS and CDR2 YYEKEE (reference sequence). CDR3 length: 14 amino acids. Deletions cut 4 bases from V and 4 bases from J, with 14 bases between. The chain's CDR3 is CASSTQDTFYGYTF. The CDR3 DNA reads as TGTGCCAGCAGCACCCAGGACACTTTCTATGGCTACACCTTC. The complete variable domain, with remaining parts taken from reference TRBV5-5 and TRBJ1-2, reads DAGVTQSPTHLIKTRGQQVTLRCSPISGHKSVSWYQQVLGQGPQFIFQYYEKEERGRGNFPDRFSARQFPNYSSELNVNALLLGDSALYLCASSTQDTFYGYTFGSGTRLTVV.

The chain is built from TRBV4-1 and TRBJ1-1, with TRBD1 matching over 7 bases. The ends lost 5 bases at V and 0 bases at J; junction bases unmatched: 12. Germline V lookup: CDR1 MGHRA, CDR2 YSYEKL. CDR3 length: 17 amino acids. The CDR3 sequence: CASSSTGVGVVNTEAFF. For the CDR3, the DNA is TGCGCCAGCAGCTCCACAGGGGTCGGGGTGGTGAACACTGAAGCTTTCTTT.

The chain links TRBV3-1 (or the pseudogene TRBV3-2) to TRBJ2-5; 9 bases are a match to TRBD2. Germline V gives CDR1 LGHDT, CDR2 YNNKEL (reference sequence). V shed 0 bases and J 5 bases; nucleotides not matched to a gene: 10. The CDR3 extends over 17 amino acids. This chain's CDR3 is CASSQDFAGGHPETQYF. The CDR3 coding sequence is TGTGCCAGCAGCCAAGATTTCGCGGGGGGGCATCCGGAGACCCAGTACTTC.

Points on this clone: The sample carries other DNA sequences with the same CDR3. The CDR3 nucleotides read TGTGCCAGCAGTCCCGGACAGGATCCCTACGAGCAGTACTTC. Its translation is CASSPGQDPYEQYF. The gene calls are TRBV6-5 and TRBJ2-7; 7 nucleotides align to TRBD1. CDR3 length equals 14 residues. After removal of 5 bases from V and 2 bases from J, the junction contained 6 bases not matched to a gene. Per the germline V gene, CDR1 is MNHEY and CDR2 is SVGAGI.

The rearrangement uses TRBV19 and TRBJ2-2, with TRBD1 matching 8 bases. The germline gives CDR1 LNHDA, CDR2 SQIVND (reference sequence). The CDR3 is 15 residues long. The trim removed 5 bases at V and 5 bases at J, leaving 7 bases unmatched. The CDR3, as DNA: TGTGCCAGTAGTTTACAGGGGGAGCGGACCGGGGAGCTGTTTTTT. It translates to CASSLQGERTGELFF.

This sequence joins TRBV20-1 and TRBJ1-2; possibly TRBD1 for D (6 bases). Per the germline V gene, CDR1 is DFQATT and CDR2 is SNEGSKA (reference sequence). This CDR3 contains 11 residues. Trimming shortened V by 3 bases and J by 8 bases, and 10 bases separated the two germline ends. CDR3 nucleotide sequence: TGCAGTGCTAGTTCAGGGGTGGGCTACACCTTC. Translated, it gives CSASSGVGYTF.

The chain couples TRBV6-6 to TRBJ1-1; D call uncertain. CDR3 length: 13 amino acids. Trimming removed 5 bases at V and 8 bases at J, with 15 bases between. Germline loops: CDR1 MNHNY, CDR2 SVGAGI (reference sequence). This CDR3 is CASSQHPGKEAFF. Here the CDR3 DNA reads TGTGCCAGCAGTCAGCACCCAGGCAAAGAAGCTTTCTTT.

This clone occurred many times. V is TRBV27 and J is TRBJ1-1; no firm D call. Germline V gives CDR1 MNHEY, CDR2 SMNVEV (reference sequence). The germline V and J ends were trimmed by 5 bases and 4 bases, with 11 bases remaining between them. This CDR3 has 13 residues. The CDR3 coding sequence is TGTGCCAGCAGTGAGAGGGCCTCCACTGAAGCTTTCTTT. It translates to CASSERASTEAFF.

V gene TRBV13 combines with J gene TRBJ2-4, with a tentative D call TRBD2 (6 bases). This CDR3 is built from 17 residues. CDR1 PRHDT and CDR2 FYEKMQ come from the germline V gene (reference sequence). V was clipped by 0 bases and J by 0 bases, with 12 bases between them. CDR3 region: CASSLGRSGVAKNIQYF. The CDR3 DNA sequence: TGTGCCAGCAGCTTAGGCCGGTCGGGGGTAGCCAAAAACATTCAGTACTTC.

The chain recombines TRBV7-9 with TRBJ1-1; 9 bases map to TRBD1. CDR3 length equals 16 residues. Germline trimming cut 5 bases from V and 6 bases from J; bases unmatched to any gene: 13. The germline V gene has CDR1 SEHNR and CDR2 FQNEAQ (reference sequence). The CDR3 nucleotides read TGTGCCAGCAGCCAGCGCGGGACAGGGAATATACCTGAAGCTTTCTTT. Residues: CASSQRGTGNIPEAFF.

The CDR3 region has the DNA TGTGCCAGCAGTGAAAGGGGACGGGGGAGCTCCTCTGGAAACACCATATATTTT. Amino acid sequence: CASSERGRGSSSGNTIYF. This chain links TRBV2 with TRBJ1-3; D is perhaps TRBD1 (5 bases). Trimming shortened V by 2 bases and J by 0 bases, and 17 bases separated the two germline ends. The CDR3 consists of 18 residues. Per germline, CDR1 SNHLY and CDR2 FYNNEI.

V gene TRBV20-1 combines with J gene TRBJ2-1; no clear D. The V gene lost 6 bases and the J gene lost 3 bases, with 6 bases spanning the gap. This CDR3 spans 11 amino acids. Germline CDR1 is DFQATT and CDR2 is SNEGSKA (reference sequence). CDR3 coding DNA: TGCAGTGCCAGACTCTACAATGAGCAGTTCTTC. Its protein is CSARLYNEQFF.

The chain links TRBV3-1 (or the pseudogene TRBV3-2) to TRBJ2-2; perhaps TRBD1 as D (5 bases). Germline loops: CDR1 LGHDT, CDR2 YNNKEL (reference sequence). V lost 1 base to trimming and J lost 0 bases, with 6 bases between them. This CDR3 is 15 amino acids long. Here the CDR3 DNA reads TGTGCCAGCAGCCAAGGACAGTCGAACACCGGGGAGCTGTTTTTT. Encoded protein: CASSQGQSNTGELFF.

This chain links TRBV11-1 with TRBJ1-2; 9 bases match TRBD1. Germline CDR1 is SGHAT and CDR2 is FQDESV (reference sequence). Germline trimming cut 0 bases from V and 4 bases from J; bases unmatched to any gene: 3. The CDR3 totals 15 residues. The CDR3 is CASSLAPGQGYGYTF. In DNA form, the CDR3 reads TGTGCCAGCAGCTTAGCACCGGGACAGGGCTATGGCTACACCTTC.

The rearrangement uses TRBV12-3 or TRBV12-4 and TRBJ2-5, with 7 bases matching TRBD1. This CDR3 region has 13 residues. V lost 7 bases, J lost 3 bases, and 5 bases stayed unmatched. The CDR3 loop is CASTQDRKETQYF. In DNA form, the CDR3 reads TGTGCCAGCACCCAGGACAGGAAAGAGACCCAGTACTTC.